The 15 T cell receptor beta chains in this list originate from one sample, sequenced in a study of neoadjuvant nivolumab and ipilimumab in lung cancer. Sequencing was performed with immunoSEQ multiplex PCR; in TCRdb, only in-frame clones are kept and a portion is missing. The sample lists 25,000 to 30,000 clones; roughly 80% were seen once. The starting material was tumor tissue, obtained after neoadjuvant nivolumab, alone or with ipilimumab, at or shortly before surgery. These TCRs come from an adult with non-small cell lung cancer.

The chain is built from TRBV30 and TRBJ1-2; TRBD1 matches at 8 bases. The CDR3 has 16 residues. V lost 3 bases and J lost 0; bases outside the gene matches: 9. The germline CDR1 and CDR2 sequences are GTSNPN and SVGIG (reference sequence). CDR3 amino acids: CAWSLISTGANYGYTF. CDR3 sequence (DNA): TGTGCCTGGAGCTTAATTTCGACAGGGGCTAACTATGGCTACACCTTC.

The V call is TRBV18, the J call TRBJ1-3; D remains unclear. Germline V gives CDR1 KGHSH, CDR2 LQKENI. The CDR3 has 15 amino acids. With 1 base removed from V and 0 bases from J, the gap between germline ends came to 7 bases. Here the CDR3 reads CASSPQISSGNTIYF. DNA for the CDR3: TGTGCCAGCTCACCACAAATCTCCTCTGGAAACACCATATATTTT.

The gene calls are TRBV5-6 and TRBJ2-1; D is undetermined. CDR3 length equals 15 residues. Trimming shortened V by 4 bases and J by 7 bases, and 18 bases separated the two germline ends. Germline CDR1 is SGHDT and CDR2 is YYEEEE. In DNA form, the CDR3 reads TGTGCCAGCAGCCCCCCCTCAGCCCTTAGGAATGAGCAGTTCTTC. Protein sequence: CASSPPSALRNEQFF.

A note on this clone: Other DNA sequences in this sample translate to the same CDR3. The rearrangement links TRBV5-1 to TRBJ1-1; D is unclear. Trimming cost V 0 bases and J 1 base, with 10 bases left between them. This CDR3 has 15 amino acids. The germline gives CDR1 SGHRS, CDR2 YFSETQ. CDR3 region: CASSLGGGQNTEAFF. CDR3 bases: TGCGCCAGCAGCTTGGGAGGAGGGCAGAACACTGAAGCTTTCTTT.

This chain links TRBV10-3 with TRBJ2-3; TRBD2 agrees at 8 bases. V dropped 5 bases and J dropped 6; count of bases not matched to a gene: 13. CDR1 ENHRY and CDR2 SYGVKD come from the germline V gene. This CDR3 comprises 16 residues. CDR3 region: CAISSAGTRFGDTQYF. CDR3 DNA: TGTGCCATCAGTTCTGCCGGGACTAGATTCGGTGATACGCAGTATTTT.

This clone was observed a single time. The J gene is TRBJ2-7, the V gene TRBV18; TRBD2 matches at 11 bases. The germline V gene encodes CDR1 KGHSH and CDR2 LQKENI. V shed 0 bases and J 1 base; nucleotides not matched to a gene: 2. This CDR3 has 16 amino acids. The CDR3, as DNA: TGTGCCAGCTCACCACCCCTAGCGGGAGGATCCTACGAGCAGTACTTC. This encodes CASSPPLAGGSYEQYF.

The J gene is TRBJ2-5, the V gene TRBV11-2; D is uncertain. This CDR3 region has 14 residues. Germline lookup yields CDR1 SGHAT and CDR2 FQNNGV. V shed 5 bases and J shed 4 bases, with 14 bases lying between them. The CDR3 region has the DNA TGTGCCAGCAGCACCGGAAGCGCGTCAGAGACCCAGTACTTC. It specifies CASSTGSASETQYF.

The CDR3 DNA follows: TGCGCCAGCAGCTTGGCCACGGGCGCCCCCCAAGAGACCCAGTACTTC. Translation: CASSLATGAPQETQYF. This sequence joins TRBV5-1 and TRBJ2-5; D uncertain. The germline gives CDR1 SGHRS, CDR2 YFSETQ. V lost 0 bases to trimming and J lost 1 base, with 13 bases between them. The CDR3 extends over 16 amino acids. The full variable domain, its missing parts supplied by reference TRBV5-1 and TRBJ2-5, is KAGVTQTPRYLIKTRGQQVTLSCSPISGHRSVSWYQQTPGQGLQFLFEYFSETQRNKGNFPGRFSGRQFSNSRSEMNVSTLELGDSALYLCASSLATGAPQETQYFGPGTRLLVL.

The chain employs TRBV5-1 and TRBJ2-7; D might be TRBD1 or TRBD2, each matching 7 bases. Germline CDR1 and CDR2: SGHRS and YFSETQ. There are 15 residues in the CDR3. V was shortened by 0 bases and J by 2 bases, with 12 bases between the two germline ends. The CDR3 region has the DNA TGCGCCAGCAGCTTGGGCTCAGGGGGGGCCTACGAGCAGTACTTC. This codes for CASSLGSGGAYEQYF.

The chain carries TRBV18 and TRBJ2-1; 7 bases match TRBD2. V was clipped by 0 bases and J by 5 bases; unmatched bases: 13. Germline CDR1 KGHSH, CDR2 LQKENI. The CDR3 length is 18 residues. CDR3 nucleotide sequence: TGTGCCAGCTCACCACCTAGGGTGGGGCTAGCGGTCAACAATGAGCAGTTCTTC. Translation gives CASSPPRVGLAVNNEQFF.

J is TRBJ2-2 and V is TRBV7-7; D might be TRBD1 (5 bases). With 1 base removed from V and 4 bases from J, the gap between germline ends came to 10 bases. Germline V gene sequence: CDR1 SSHAT, CDR2 FNYEAQ (reference sequence). The CDR3 spans 15 residues. CDR3 sequence: CASSLVRGSTGELFF. CDR3 DNA sequence: TGTGCCAGCAGCTTAGTAAGGGGCAGCACCGGGGAGCTGTTTTTT.

This clone was seen only a few times. The chain carries TRBV19 and TRBJ1-1, with TRBD1 matching 9 bases. CDR3 length: 15 amino acids. V dropped 8 bases and J dropped 5; count of bases not matched to a gene: 12. Germline assignment: CDR1 LNHDA and CDR2 SQIVND (reference sequence). CDR3 protein: CASRSRGTGWTEAFF. The CDR3 DNA sequence: TGTGCCAGTCGCTCACGCGGGACAGGGTGGACTGAAGCTTTCTTT. Together with reference TRBV19 and TRBJ1-1, the CDR3 gives the full variable domain: DGGITQSPKYLFRKEGQNVTLSCEQNLNHDAMYWYRQDPGQGLRLIYYSQIVNDFQKGDIAEGYSVSREKKESFPLTVTSAQKNPTAFYLCASRSRGTGWTEAFFGQGTRLTVV.

The J gene is TRBJ1-1, the V gene TRBV5-4; D uncertain. The germline gives CDR1 SGHNT, CDR2 YYREEE (reference sequence). V was cut by 0 bases and J by 4 bases, with 13 bases left in between. CDR3 size: 15 residues. The CDR3 spells CASSLADLMGTEAFF. In DNA form, the CDR3 reads TGTGCCAGCAGCTTGGCCGACCTAATGGGCACTGAAGCTTTCTTT.

J is TRBJ2-7 and V is TRBV5-4; maybe TRBD2 (5 bases). Deletions cut 1 base from V and 0 bases from J, with 11 bases between. This CDR3 spans 15 amino acids. The germline gives CDR1 SGHNT, CDR2 YYREEE (reference sequence). This chain's CDR3 is CASSLWWECSYEQYF. CDR3 bases: TGTGCCAGCAGCTTGTGGTGGGAGTGCTCCTACGAGCAGTACTTC.

V usage is TRBV7-6 and J usage is TRBJ2-3; 8 bases align to TRBD2. V lost 1 base and J lost 4; bases outside the gene matches: 4. CDR1 is SGHVS, CDR2 FNYEAQ, per germline. This CDR3 is 15 amino acids long. CDR3 nucleotides: TGTGCCAGCAGCTTAGGAGCGGGAGCCCCAGATACGCAGTATTTT. It encodes CASSLGAGAPDTQYF. Looking up the rest from reference TRBV7-6 and TRBJ2-3 gives the full variable domain: GAGVSQSPRYKVTKRGQDVALRCDPISGHVSLYWYRQALGQGPEFLTYFNYEAQQDKSGLPNDRFSAERPEGSISTLTIQRTEQRDSAMYRCASSLGAGAPDTQYFGPGTRLTVL.